This T cell receptor beta chain was recorded in a study of cytomegalovirus exposure and HLA in healthy donors. Primers for the PCR totalled 60 Vbeta and 13 Jbeta. In the original workflow: Tens of millions of unique TCR beta chains, some 9.9 million shared, were counted in a later analysis. Sequencing was performed with immunoSEQ multiplex PCR; in TCRdb, only in-frame clones are kept and a portion is missing. V and J calls and clone size follow that table, whereas D and trimming were derived from the DNA. The repertoire consists of approximately 150,000 clones, with around 72% occurring once and the leading ten covering 1.1% to 1.5%. Details on this clone: Its matching antigen is unknown.

Study-level results: An apparent linkage of common viral pathogens to several of the most significant clusters emerged in a later analysis.

Germline values: CDR1 SGHKS, CDR2 YYEKEE (reference sequence). V was shortened by 2 bases and J by 6 bases, with 14 bases between the two germline ends. CDR3 length equals 14 residues. The sequence came from a man between 45 and 60 years old in good health and CMV-seronegative. The V call is TRBV5-5, the J call TRBJ1-2, with a tentative D call TRBD1 (6 bases). Sequenced: PBMCs. CDR3 sequence (DNA): TGTGCCAGCAGCTTACTCACAGGGAGTCATGGCTACACCTTC. This sequence encodes CASSLLTGSHGYTF. Together with reference TRBV5-5 and TRBJ1-2, the CDR3 gives the full variable domain: DAGVTQSPTHLIKTRGQQVTLRCSPISGHKSVSWYQQVLGQGPQFIFQYYEKEERGRGNFPDRFSARQFPNYSSELNVNALLLGDSALYLCASSLLTGSHGYTFGSGTRLTVV.